A single sample gave rise to the 17 T cell receptor beta chains below, sequenced in a study of cytomegalovirus exposure and HLA in healthy donors (TCRdb year 2017). The library was obtained by the immunoSEQ multiplex PCR assay. Sourced from immuneACCESS, this table was stored by TCRdb with only in-frame sequences that have V and J called. A share of the clones is absent; for the studies checked, an unresolved V gene accounts for under half, and the remainder has no known explanation. Present in this sample are 200,000 to 300,000 clones, less than 95% of which were seen just once. Approximately 3.1% of the sample rests with the top ten. Sequences were obtained from PBMCs. The receptors shown here come from a woman between 25 and 40 years old in good health and CMV-seronegative.

In regard to this clone: This specimen includes other DNA sequences encoding the same CDR3. V and J are TRBV5-4 and TRBJ2-7, with D unclear. Per the germline V gene, CDR1 is SGHNT and CDR2 is YYREEE (reference sequence). With 2 bases removed from V and 3 bases from J, the gap between germline ends came to 9 bases. The CDR3 consists of 13 residues. CDR3 coding DNA: TGTGCCAGCAGCTTTGGAGCGAGCTACGAGCAGTACTTC. Amino acid sequence: CASSFGASYEQYF.

V is TRBV13 and J is TRBJ2-7; 9 nucleotides align to TRBD2. J lost 0 bases, V lost 5 bases, and 2 bases had no gene match. Germline values: CDR1 PRHDT, CDR2 FYEKMQ (reference sequence). This CDR3 is 14 amino acids long. The chain's CDR3 is CASSHSGSSYEQYF. CDR3 nucleotides: TGTGCCAGCAGCCATAGCGGGAGCTCCTACGAGCAGTACTTC.

This clone appeared once. J is TRBJ1-2 and V is TRBV6-1; perhaps TRBD1 as D (5 bases). Trimming removed 1 base at V and 6 bases at J, with 15 bases between. The CDR3 loop spans 15 amino acids. Germline V CDR1 and CDR2: MNHNS, SASEGT. The CDR3 nucleotides read TGTGCCAGCAGTGAAGAGGCAGGTGGGGCCGATGGCTACACCTTC. This translates into CASSEEAGGADGYTF.

The rearrangement links TRBV28 to TRBJ2-7; the match to TRBD1 covers 10 bases. Germline loops: CDR1 MDHEN, CDR2 SYDVKM. This CDR3 region has 13 residues. Trimming cost V 8 bases and J 5 bases; bases outside gene matches: 6. CDR3 sequence reads: CASLDRGGDEQYF. The CDR3 DNA reads TGTGCCAGCTTGGACAGGGGGGGGGACGAGCAGTACTTC.

This sequence joins TRBV29-1 and TRBJ2-7; D possibly uses TRBD1 or TRBD2 (7 bases each). The CDR3 is 16 amino acids. Germline CDR1 reads SQVTM; CDR2 reads ANQGSEA. V was pared by 7 bases and J by 0 bases, with 22 bases between. The DNA for the CDR3 is TGCAGCGCCGAAGCCTCAGGGGGGGAGGCCTCCTACGAGCAGTACTTC. Translating gives CSAEASGGEASYEQYF.

In this sample, this clone turned up once. V usage is TRBV6-4 and J usage is TRBJ2-1; tentatively, D is TRBD1 (6 bases). The CDR3 loop spans 13 amino acids. Trimming stripped 5 bases from V and 5 bases from J, with 10 bases between. The germline V gene encodes CDR1 MRHNA and CDR2 SNTAGT. The CDR3 region is CASSYTGNNEQFF. The CDR3 DNA follows: TGTGCCAGCAGTTATACAGGGAACAATGAGCAGTTCTTC.

J is TRBJ1-4 and V is TRBV27; possibly TRBD1 for D (5 bases). Germline V CDR1 and CDR2: MNHEY, SMNVEV (reference sequence). The length of the CDR3 is 15 residues. The V and J ends lost 6 bases and 14 bases respectively, with 25 bases between them. The CDR3 region has the DNA TGTGCCAGCAGCGGGTCTCTTGACAGTACTAATCGGCTGTTTTTT. The encoded protein is CASSGSLDSTNRLFF.

The V and J genes are TRBV29-1 and TRBJ1-2, with TRBD1 matching over 8 bases. CDR1 and CDR2 (germline): SQVTM, ANQGSEA. V lost 5 bases and J lost 3; bases outside the gene matches: 14. CDR3 size: 16 residues. For the CDR3, the DNA is TGCAGCGTTATGTTAATCCGACAGGGGAGCGACTATGGCTACACCTTC. This sequence encodes CSVMLIRQGSDYGYTF.

The rearrangement uses TRBV5-1 and TRBJ1-3; TRBD1 might be the D (6 bases). The CDR3 runs 16 residues. Deletions cut 3 bases from V and 0 bases from J, with 13 bases between. Germline lookup yields CDR1 SGHRS and CDR2 YFSETQ. This chain's CDR3 is CASSSIQGSSGNTIYF. The CDR3 region has the DNA TGCGCCAGCAGCTCCATACAGGGAAGCTCTGGAAACACCATATATTTT.

V and J are TRBV6-1 and TRBJ1-1, with unresolved D. The length of the CDR3 is 13 residues. Germline values: CDR1 MNHNS, CDR2 SASEGT. V dropped 8 bases and J dropped 0 bases, with 10 bases sitting between them. CDR3 nucleotides: TGTGCCAGCGGGCAGAAGATGAACACTGAAGCTTTCTTT. It is translated as CASGQKMNTEAFF.

This rearrangement joins TRBV2 to TRBJ2-5; no clear D gene. The CDR3 is 14 amino acids. Germline CDR1 reads SNHLY; CDR2 reads FYNNEI. V gave up 4 bases and J gave up 4 bases, with 13 bases separating them. CDR3 sequence: CASSVAPDGETQYF. CDR3 in DNA: TGTGCCAGCAGTGTTGCACCGGACGGAGAGACCCAGTACTTC.

The rearrangement joins TRBV5-8 to TRBJ1-2; the D gene is possibly TRBD1 (5 bases). CDR3 length: 13 residues. The V end lost 0 bases, the J end lost 4 bases, and 7 bases lay between the germline ends. Per the germline V gene, CDR1 is SGHTS and CDR2 is YDEGEE. CDR3 in amino acids: CASSLGGSYGYTF. CDR3 DNA: TGTGCCAGCAGCTTGGGGGGGTCCTATGGCTACACCTTC.

The V gene is TRBV13, the J gene TRBJ2-3, with 14 bases aligning to TRBD2. CDR1 is PRHDT and CDR2 is FYEKMQ in the germline V gene (reference sequence). There are 17 residues in the CDR3. With 0 bases clipped from V and 6 bases from J, the junction kept 5 bases outside the gene matches. CDR3 protein: CASSLGLWTSGRDTQYF. CDR3 sequence (DNA): TGTGCCAGCAGCTTAGGCCTCTGGACTAGCGGGAGGGATACGCAGTATTTT.

This clone was detected once. V is TRBV6-1 and J is TRBJ2-7, with D possibly being TRBD1 (7 bases). This CDR3 is 13 amino acids long. V lost 6 bases and J lost 5, with 14 bases in between. The germline V gene encodes CDR1 MNHNS and CDR2 SASEGT. This chain's CDR3 is CASRGQWGDEQYF. The CDR3 DNA reads TGTGCCAGCAGGGGACAGTGGGGGGACGAGCAGTACTTC.

The chain uses TRBV30 and TRBJ2-5, with no clear D. Germline loops: CDR1 GTSNPN, CDR2 SVGIG (reference sequence). V lost 1 base, J lost 5 bases, and 5 bases lay in between. This CDR3 has 11 amino acids. The CDR3 is CAWSARETQYF. CDR3 bases: TGTGCCTGGAGTGCTCGGGAGACCCAGTACTTC.

This clone came up a few times. The gene calls are TRBV27 and TRBJ1-4; D uncertain. V gave up 4 bases and J gave up 8 bases, with 11 bases separating them. The CDR3 sequence is 13 residues long. From germline, CDR1 is MNHEY and CDR2 SMNVEV (reference sequence). The CDR3 sequence: CASSSLNGEKLFF. CDR3 DNA sequence: TGTGCCAGCAGTTCCCTGAACGGAGAAAAACTGTTTTTT.

The chain employs TRBV27 and TRBJ2-7, with D perhaps matching TRBD2 (5 bases). Germline V lookup: CDR1 MNHEY, CDR2 SMNVEV (reference sequence). V was pared by 2 bases and J by 7 bases, with 18 bases between. The CDR3 is made up of 15 amino acids. This CDR3 reads CASSLVGDQTGEQYF. For the CDR3, the DNA is TGTGCCAGCAGTTTAGTCGGAGACCAAACGGGGGAGCAGTACTTC.